This T cell receptor (beta chain) was sequenced for a study of response to subunit inactivated influenza vaccine listed by TCRdb under 2018. Study-level background: The study used deep quantitative T cell receptor repertoire profiling to track responses to a trivalent subunit inactivated influenza vaccine. What the work shows at the level of the full study, not this receptor alone: According to the authors, only a limited number of new T cells may be recruited by each seasonal influenza vaccination.

Receptor libraries were prepared by RT-PCR. Reads for this sample came from an Illumina HiSeq 2500. TCRdb cleaned the public reads at Q25 with fastp, built clones with MiXCR and kept in-frame beta chains. When rows share a CDR3 protein, they turn into one entry using the most common DNA and genes. The sample contains fewer than 750,000 distinct CDR3 sequences, roughly 15% of them found a single time. The leading ten clones occupy approximately 12% of the sample. In this sample, this clonotype turned up many times. Its antigen is unknown. The record has no base qualities; no much larger clone is one base away. The sequences come from PBMCs from blood, collected about 13 days after vaccination. The source is a man aged 50 to 59 who received an inactivated influenza vaccine. Donor details come from another sample of the same person, matched by shared clones.

The DNA is TGTGCCAGCAGCCAAGTATCCATGAACACTGAAGCTTTCTTT. Translation gives CASSQVSMNTEAFF. This chain is built from TRBV14 and TRBJ1-1; no D gene is confidently identified. Based on the germline V gene, the CDR1 and CDR2 sequences are SGHDN and FVKESK. V is pared back by 1 base and J by 0 bases, with 6 bases lying between the germline termini. The CDR3 has 14 amino acids, counting the end cysteine and phenylalanine. Kept here is only the CDR3 DNA, which spans 42 bases and is read in frame from base 1.